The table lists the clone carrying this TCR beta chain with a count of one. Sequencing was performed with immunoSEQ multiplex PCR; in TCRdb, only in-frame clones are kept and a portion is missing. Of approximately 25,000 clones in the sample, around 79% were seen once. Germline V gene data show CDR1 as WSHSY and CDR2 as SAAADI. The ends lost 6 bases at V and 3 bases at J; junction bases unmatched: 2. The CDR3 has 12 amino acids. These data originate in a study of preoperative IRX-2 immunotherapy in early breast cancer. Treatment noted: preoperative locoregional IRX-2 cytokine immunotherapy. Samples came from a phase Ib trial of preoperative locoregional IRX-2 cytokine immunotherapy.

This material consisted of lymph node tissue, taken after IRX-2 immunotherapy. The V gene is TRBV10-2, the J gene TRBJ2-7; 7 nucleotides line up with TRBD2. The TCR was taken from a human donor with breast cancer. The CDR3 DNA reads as TGCGCCAGCAGGGGGGGGGTCTACGAGCAGTACTTC. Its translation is CASRGGVYEQYF.